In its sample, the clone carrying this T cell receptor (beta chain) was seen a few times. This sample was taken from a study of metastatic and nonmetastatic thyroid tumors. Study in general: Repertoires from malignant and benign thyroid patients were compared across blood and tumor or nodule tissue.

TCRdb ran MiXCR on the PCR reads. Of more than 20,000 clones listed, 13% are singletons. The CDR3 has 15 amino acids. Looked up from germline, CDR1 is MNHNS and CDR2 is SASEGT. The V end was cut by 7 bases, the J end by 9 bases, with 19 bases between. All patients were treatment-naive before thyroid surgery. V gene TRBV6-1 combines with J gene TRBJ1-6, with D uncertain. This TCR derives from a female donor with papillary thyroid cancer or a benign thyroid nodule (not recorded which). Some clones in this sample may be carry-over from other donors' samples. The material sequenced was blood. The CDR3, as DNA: TGTGCCAGCATACAGACATGGTGGGTGGTTTCACCCCTCCACTTT. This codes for CASIQTWWVVSPLHF.